The present entry profiles one TCR beta chain with its context. For TCRbeta, the library was prepared with unique molecular identifiers. TCRdb re-called the PCR reads through MiXCR, storing one row per CDR3 protein. The sample holds some 220,000 distinct CDR3 sequences, approximately 9.5% seen once. This entry belongs to a study of T-cell reconstitution after alpha-beta-depleted transplantation in children. The CDR3 is made up of 13 amino acids. Trimming removed 2 bases from V and 7 bases from J, with 11 bases in between. Germline V gene data show CDR1 as SGHTA and CDR2 as FQGNSA. The chain recombines TRBV7-2 with TRBJ1-1; D not certain. The TCR sequence derives from a human donor who donated a stem cell graft to a child with acute lymphoblastic leukemia. This material consisted of PBMCs from the stem cell graft donor, taken from the stem cell graft. The CDR3 sequence is CASSLRTANEAFF. Written as DNA, the CDR3 is TGTGCCAGCAGCTTAAGAACAGCTAATGAAGCTTTCTTT. The variable domain in full, completed from reference TRBV7-2 and TRBJ1-1, reads GAGVSQSPSNKVTEKGKDVELRCDPISGHTALYWYRQSLGQGLEFLIYFQGNSAPDKSGLPSDRFSAERTGGSVSTLTIQRTQQEDSAVYLCASSLRTANEAFFGQGTRLTVV.